This T cell receptor beta chain was observed in a study of shared clonotypes between healthy human individuals. The germline V gene has CDR1 SGHTA and CDR2 FQGNSA. V dropped 3 bases and J dropped 0 bases, with 15 bases sitting between them. The CDR3 length is 17 residues. The method was immunoSEQ multiplex PCR; TCRdb's version includes in-frame clones alone and lacks a portion of them. The table shows over a million clones, with 96% occurring only once. This chain uses TRBV7-2 with TRBJ2-1; tentative D call: TRBD2 (7 bases). The sequenced material came from naive CD4+ T cells sorted from blood. Subset here: CD45RA+ positively selected. The clonotype comes from a man aged 25 to 40 in good health. This CDR3 is CASSFVGGAGSYNEQFF. As DNA, the CDR3 is TGTGCCAGCAGCTTTGTGGGGGGGGCTGGCTCCTACAATGAGCAGTTCTTC. Supplemented by reference TRBV7-2 and TRBJ2-1, the full variable domain reads GAGVSQSPSNKVTEKGKDVELRCDPISGHTALYWYRQSLGQGLEFLIYFQGNSAPDKSGLPSDRFSAERTGGSVSTLTIQRTQQEDSAVYLCASSFVGGAGSYNEQFFGPGTRLTVL.